Listed below are T cell receptor beta chains from one sample, sequenced in a study of monozygotic twins with inflammatory bowel disease. One entry per CDR3 protein, without DNA, is what TCRdb gives after re-calling the 5' RACE reads. The sample holds fewer than 550,000 distinct CDR3 sequences. The sample was blood. These receptors originate from a human donor with ulcerative colitis or Crohn's disease, or a healthy co-twin of an affected twin (not recorded which). The CDR3 runs from the conserved cysteine through the conserved F or W.

>TRBV6-1|TRBJ1-5
CASSPAFGSNQPQHF
>TRBV9|TRBJ1-2
CASSGFGTEDNYGYTF
>TRBV20-1|TRBJ2-7
CSAPDGQKPHYEQYF
>TRBV5-1|TRBJ1-1
CASSLNTANTEAFF
>TRBV2|TRBJ2-1
CASSEGQVSYNEQFF
>TRBV12-3/TRBV12-4|TRBJ2-7
CASREGYEQYF
>TRBV7-2|TRBJ1-4
CASSLANLGTGLEKLFF
>TRBV28|TRBJ2-2
CASSPPGFTGELFF
>TRBV12-3/TRBV12-4|TRBJ1-1
CASSFATRRDTEAFF
>TRBV20-1|TRBJ2-7
CSAANRLAGLTYEQYF
>TRBV7-2|TRBJ2-1
CASSLKWGDHNEQFF
>TRBV5-4|TRBJ2-1
CASSLPGLGRNEQFF
>TRBV20-1|TRBJ2-7
CSAKNPAGETYEQYF
>TRBV5-1|TRBJ2-2
CASIGGGAANTGELFF
>TRBV29-1|TRBJ2-5
CSVEGSNQETQYF